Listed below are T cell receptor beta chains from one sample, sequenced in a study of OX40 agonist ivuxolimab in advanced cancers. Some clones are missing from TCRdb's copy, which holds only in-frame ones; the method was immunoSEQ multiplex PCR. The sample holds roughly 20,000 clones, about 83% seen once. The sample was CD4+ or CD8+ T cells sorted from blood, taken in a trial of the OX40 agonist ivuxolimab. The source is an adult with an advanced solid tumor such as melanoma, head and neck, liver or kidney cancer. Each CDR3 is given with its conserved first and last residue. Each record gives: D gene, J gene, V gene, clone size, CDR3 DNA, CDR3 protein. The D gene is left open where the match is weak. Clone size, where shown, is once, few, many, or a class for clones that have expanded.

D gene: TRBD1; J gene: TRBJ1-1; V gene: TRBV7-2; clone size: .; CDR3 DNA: TGTGCCAGCAGCCACACCTCAATTGACAGGGGTGAAGCTTTCTTT; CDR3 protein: CASSHTSIDRGEAFF
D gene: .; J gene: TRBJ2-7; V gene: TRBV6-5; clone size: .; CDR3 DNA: TGTGCCAGCACCGTAGATGGGGCTACTGGCGAGCAGTACTTC; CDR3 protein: CASTVDGATGEQYF
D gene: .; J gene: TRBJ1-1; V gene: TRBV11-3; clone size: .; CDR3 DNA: TGTGCCAGCAGCGATCGTCTAGGGACTGAAGCTTTCTTT; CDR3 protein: CASSDRLGTEAFF
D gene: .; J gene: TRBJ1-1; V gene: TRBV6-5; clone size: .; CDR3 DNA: TGTGCCAGCAACATTCAGGGAAGGACTGAAGCTTTCTTT; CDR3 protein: CASNIQGRTEAFF
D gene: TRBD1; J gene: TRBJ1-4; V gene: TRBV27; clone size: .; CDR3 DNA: TGTGCCAGCGGTGGGACAGGGCTTGAAAAACTGTTTTTT; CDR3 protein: CASGGTGLEKLFF
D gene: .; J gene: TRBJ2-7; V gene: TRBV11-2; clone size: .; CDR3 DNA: TGTGCCAGCAGCCACGGACAGCCAACCTACGAGCAGTACTTC; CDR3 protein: CASSHGQPTYEQYF
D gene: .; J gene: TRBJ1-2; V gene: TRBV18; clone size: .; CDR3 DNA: TGTGCCAGCTCTTCCAGGGGCCCACAGTTGTCCCTTTATGGCTACACCTTC; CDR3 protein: CASSSRGPQLSLYGYTF
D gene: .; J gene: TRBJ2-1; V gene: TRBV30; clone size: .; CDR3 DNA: TGTGCCTGGAGTCCCATAGCGAGGGCTGAGCAGTTCTTC; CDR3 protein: CAWSPIARAEQFF
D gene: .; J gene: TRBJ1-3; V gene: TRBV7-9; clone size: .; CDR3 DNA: TGTGCCAGCAGCTTAGTGTGGGGGTCTGGAAACACCATATATTTT; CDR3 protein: CASSLVWGSGNTIYF
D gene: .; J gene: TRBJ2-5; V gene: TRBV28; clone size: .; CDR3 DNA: TGTGCCAGCAGTTTTAGCCTAGAGGAGACCCAGTACTTC; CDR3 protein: CASSFSLEETQYF
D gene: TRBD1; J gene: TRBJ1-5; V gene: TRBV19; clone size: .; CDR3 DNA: TGTGCCAGTAGTATAGGTCGAATAGTCGGGACAGGGTATCAGCCCCAGCATTTT; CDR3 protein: CASSIGRIVGTGYQPQHF
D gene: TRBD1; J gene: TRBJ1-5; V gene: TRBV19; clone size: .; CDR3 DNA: TGTGCCAGCGGTAGGACAGGGGATCAGCCCCAGCATTTT; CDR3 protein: CASGRTGDQPQHF
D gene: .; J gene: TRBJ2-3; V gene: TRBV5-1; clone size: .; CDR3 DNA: TGCGCCAGCAGCCGCAGCGGTGCTAGCACAGATACGCAGTATTTT; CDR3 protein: CASSRSGASTDTQYF
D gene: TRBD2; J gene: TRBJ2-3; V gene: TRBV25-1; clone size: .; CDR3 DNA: TGTGCCAGCAGTGGGCGGGGGGGCACAGATACGCAGTATTTT; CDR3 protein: CASSGRGGTDTQYF
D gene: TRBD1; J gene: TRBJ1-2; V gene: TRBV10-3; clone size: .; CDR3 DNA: TGTGCCATCGGGGGGACAGGGGCGAACTATGGCTACACCTTC; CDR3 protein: CAIGGTGANYGYTF
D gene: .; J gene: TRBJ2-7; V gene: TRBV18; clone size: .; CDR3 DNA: TGTGCCAGCTCACCCCCAGGTCGGGGAGCGGCCGAGCAGTACTTC; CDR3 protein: CASSPPGRGAAEQYF
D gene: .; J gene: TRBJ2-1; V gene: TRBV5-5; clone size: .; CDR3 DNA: TGTGCCAGCAGCTTGGCGTGGCCACCAGCGGGTGAGCAGTTCTTC; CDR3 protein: CASSLAWPPAGEQFF
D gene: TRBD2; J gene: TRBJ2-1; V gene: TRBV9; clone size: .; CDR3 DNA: TGTGCCAGCAGCGAGACTAGCGGGCGGGGCAATGAGCAGTTCTTC; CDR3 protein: CASSETSGRGNEQFF
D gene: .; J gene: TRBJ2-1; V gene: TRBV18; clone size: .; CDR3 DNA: TGTGCCAGCTCCCCCTCTAGTGAGCAGTTCTTC; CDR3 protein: CASSPSSEQFF
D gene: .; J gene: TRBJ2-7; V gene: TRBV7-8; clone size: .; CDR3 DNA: TGTGCCAGCAGCTTAGAAGGGGGAGTGGGGTCCTACGAGCAGTACTTC; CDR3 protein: CASSLEGGVGSYEQYF
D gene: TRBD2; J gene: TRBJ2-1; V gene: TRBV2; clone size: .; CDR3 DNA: TGTGCCAGCAGCCCCGGAGGACTAGCGGGAGCAATTGAGCAGTTCTTC; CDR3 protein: CASSPGGLAGAIEQFF
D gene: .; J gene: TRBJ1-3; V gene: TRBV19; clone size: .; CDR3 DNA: TGTGCCAGTAGTATAGTAACGGGAAACACCATATATTTT; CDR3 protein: CASSIVTGNTIYF
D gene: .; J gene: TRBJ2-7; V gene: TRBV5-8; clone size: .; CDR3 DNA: TGTGCCAGCAGCCCACGAAACGAGCAGTACTTC; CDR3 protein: CASSPRNEQYF
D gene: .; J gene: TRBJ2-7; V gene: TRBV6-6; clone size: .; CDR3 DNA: TGTGCCAGCAGTTACGGGGCAGATAAGCCGTCCTACGAGCAGTACTTC; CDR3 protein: CASSYGADKPSYEQYF
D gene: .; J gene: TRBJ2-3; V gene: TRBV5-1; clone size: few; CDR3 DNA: TGCGCCAGCAGCTTGAGGCTACTCACAGATACGCAGTATTTT; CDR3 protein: CASSLRLLTDTQYF
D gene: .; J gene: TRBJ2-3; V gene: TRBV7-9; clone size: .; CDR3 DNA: TGTGCCACCACCAAATTTACAGGGTCCTACACTAGCACAGATACGCAGTATTTT; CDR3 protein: CATTKFTGSYTSTDTQYF
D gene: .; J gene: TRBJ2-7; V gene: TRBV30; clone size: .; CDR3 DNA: TGTGCCTGGAGACCGACTCGGGAAGGCTACGAGCAGTACTTC; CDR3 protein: CAWRPTREGYEQYF
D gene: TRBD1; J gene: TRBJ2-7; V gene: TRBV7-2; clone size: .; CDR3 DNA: TGTGCCAGCAGCTTAGCCCGGGACAGGGATGTTTACTTC; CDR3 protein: CASSLARDRDVYF
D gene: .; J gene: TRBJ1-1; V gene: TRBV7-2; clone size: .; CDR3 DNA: TGTGCCAGCAGCTCCTCGTATAGGGGGACTGAAGCTTTCTTT; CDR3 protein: CASSSSYRGTEAFF
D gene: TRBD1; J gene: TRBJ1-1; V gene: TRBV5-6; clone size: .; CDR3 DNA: TGTGCCAGCAGCTTGTTCACAGGGGTCACTGAAGCTTTCTTT; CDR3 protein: CASSLFTGVTEAFF
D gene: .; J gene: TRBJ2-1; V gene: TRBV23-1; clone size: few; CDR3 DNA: TGCGCCAGCAGTAACGGGAATGAGCAGTTCTTC; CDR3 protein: CASSNGNEQFF
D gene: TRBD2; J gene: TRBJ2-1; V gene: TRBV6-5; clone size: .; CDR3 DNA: TGTGCCAGCAATAAAGCGGGGGGGAACTACAATGAGCAGTTCTTC; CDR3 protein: CASNKAGGNYNEQFF
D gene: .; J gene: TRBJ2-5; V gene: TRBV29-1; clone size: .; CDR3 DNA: TGCAGCGCTGAAAGACAGACGGAGACCCAGTACTTC; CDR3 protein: CSAERQTETQYF
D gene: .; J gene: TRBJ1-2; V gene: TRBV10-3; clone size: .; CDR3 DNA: TGTGCCATCAGTGAGTCGGCGGTACCGAGCTATGGCTACACCTTC; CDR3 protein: CAISESAVPSYGYTF
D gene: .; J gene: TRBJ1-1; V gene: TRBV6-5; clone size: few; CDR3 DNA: TGTGCCAGCAGTTACAATTCGAGGGGGACGAACACTGAAGCTTTCTTT; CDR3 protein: CASSYNSRGTNTEAFF
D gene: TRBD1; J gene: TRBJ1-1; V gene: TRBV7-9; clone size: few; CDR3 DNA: TGTGCCAGCAGCACCAACAGGGGCACTGAAGCTTTCTTT; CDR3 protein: CASSTNRGTEAFF
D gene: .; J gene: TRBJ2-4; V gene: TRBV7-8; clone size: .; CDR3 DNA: TGTGCCAGCAGCTTAGAGGGGGGTCTAGCCAAAAACATTCAGTACTTC; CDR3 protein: CASSLEGGLAKNIQYF
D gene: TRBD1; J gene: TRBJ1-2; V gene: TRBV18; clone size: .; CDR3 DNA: TGTGCCAGCTCACCGGGACAGTACTATGGCTACACCTTC; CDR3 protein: CASSPGQYYGYTF
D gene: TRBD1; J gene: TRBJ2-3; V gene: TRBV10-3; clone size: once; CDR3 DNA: TGTGCCATCAGTGAGCGGGACAGGGCGGTTGGAAGCACAGATACGCAGTATTTT; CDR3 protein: CAISERDRAVGSTDTQYF
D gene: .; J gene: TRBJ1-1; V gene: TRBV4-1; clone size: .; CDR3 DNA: TGCGCCAGCACCGCGGGGGGATTCAAGAACACTGAAGCTTTCTTT; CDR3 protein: CASTAGGFKNTEAFF
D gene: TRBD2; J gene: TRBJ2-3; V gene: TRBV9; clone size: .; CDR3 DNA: TGTGCCAGCAGTCTAGCGGGGTTGACAGATACGCAGTATTTT; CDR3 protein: CASSLAGLTDTQYF
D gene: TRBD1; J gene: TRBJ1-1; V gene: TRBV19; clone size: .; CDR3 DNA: TGTGCCAGTAGTAATACAGGGGCCCCCCGAAACACTGAAGCTTTCTTT; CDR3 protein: CASSNTGAPRNTEAFF
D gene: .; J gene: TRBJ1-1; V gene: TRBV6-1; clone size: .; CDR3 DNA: TGTGCCAGCAGTCGGCTCCTGAACACTGAAGCTTTCTTT; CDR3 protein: CASSRLLNTEAFF
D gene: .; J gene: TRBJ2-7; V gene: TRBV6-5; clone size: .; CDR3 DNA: TGTGCCAGCCAGAGCGGATCCTACGAGCAGTACTTC; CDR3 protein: CASQSGSYEQYF
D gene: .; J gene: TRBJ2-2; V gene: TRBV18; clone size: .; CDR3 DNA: TGTGCCAGCTCACCCCAGGGACGGAGCACCGGGGAGCTGTTTTTT; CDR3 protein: CASSPQGRSTGELFF
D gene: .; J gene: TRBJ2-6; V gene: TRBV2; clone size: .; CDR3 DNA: TGTGCCAGCGGACGACAGTCCTCTGGGGCCAACGTCCTGACTTTC; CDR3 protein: CASGRQSSGANVLTF
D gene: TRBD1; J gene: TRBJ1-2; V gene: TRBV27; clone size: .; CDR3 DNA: TGTGCCAGCCGAAAGACAGGGAATGCAGGTGGCTACACCTTC; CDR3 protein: CASRKTGNAGGYTF
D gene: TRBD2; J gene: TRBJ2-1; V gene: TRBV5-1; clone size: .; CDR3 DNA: TGCGCCAGCAGCTTGGTGGGCGGGGGGGCTGGTAATGAGCAGTTCTTC; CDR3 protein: CASSLVGGGAGNEQFF